What follows are 20 T cell receptor beta chains derived from one specimen sequenced in a study of blood T cell repertoires in COVID-19. Profiling relied on immunoSEQ multiplex PCR, and the TCRdb table lists in-frame clones only, not all of them. The data show a few hundred thousand clones, almost 90% seen once. Specimen: peripheral blood. The receptors shown here come from a woman between 55 and 75 years old with COVID-19, enrolled during active disease.

The gene calls are TRBV20-1 and TRBJ1-1; no reliable D call. Germline CDR1 and CDR2: DFQATT and SNEGSKA (reference sequence). V lost 3 bases and J lost 6, with 17 bases in between. CDR3 length equals 14 residues. The CDR3 DNA reads TGCAGTGCTAGTGGACCGGCGGGCCTCTCTGAAGCTTTCTTT. It codes for CSASGPAGLSEAFF.

The J gene is TRBJ2-5, the V gene TRBV19; the D is unclear. CDR1 is LNHDA, CDR2 SQIVND, per germline (reference sequence). Trimming left V 2 bases short and J 5 bases short, with 12 bases between. This CDR3 is built from 14 residues. The CDR3 DNA reads TGTGCCAGTAGTATAACAAGGTTCGGGGAGACCCAGTACTTC. Protein product: CASSITRFGETQYF.

J is TRBJ2-7 and V is TRBV27; a possible D gene is TRBD1 (6 bases). This CDR3 comprises 15 residues. V was clipped by 5 bases and J by 7 bases, with 21 bases between them. Germline CDR1 and CDR2: MNHEY and SMNVEV (reference sequence). The CDR3 here is CASSPWTVPPREQYF. The CDR3 DNA reads TGTGCCAGCAGTCCCTGGACAGTCCCTCCTCGGGAGCAGTACTTC.

This clone is a singleton in its sample. This chain joins TRBV11-1 and TRBJ2-2; 10 positions agree with TRBD1. CDR3 length: 16 amino acids. J was trimmed by 4 bases and V by 6 bases; bases with no gene match: 8. Germline CDR1 and CDR2: SGHAT and FQDESV (reference sequence). Written as DNA, the CDR3 is TGTGCCAGCAGTTGGGACAGGGGAGCGGCCACCGGGGAGCTGTTTTTT. It encodes CASSWDRGAATGELFF.

The chain employs TRBV19 and TRBJ1-5, with 7 bases that match TRBD1. Germline V CDR1 and CDR2: LNHDA, SQIVND (reference sequence). J was trimmed by 0 bases and V by 6 bases; bases with no gene match: 5. The CDR3 runs 15 residues. The CDR3 region is CASSSNRGSNQPQHF. The CDR3 DNA reads TGTGCCAGTAGCTCTAACAGGGGTAGCAATCAGCCCCAGCATTTT. Based on the CDR3 plus reference TRBV19 and TRBJ1-5, the full variable domain is DGGITQSPKYLFRKEGQNVTLSCEQNLNHDAMYWYRQDPGQGLRLIYYSQIVNDFQKGDIAEGYSVSREKKESFPLTVTSAQKNPTAFYLCASSSNRGSNQPQHFGDGTRLSIL.

A few counts support this clone. The CDR3 region is CASSDIRGRVGVTEAFF. DNA for the CDR3: TGTGCCAGCAGCGACATCAGGGGGCGAGTTGGAGTCACTGAAGCTTTCTTT. V usage is TRBV5-5 and J usage is TRBJ1-1; 8 bases are shared with TRBD1. With 4 bases clipped from V and 4 bases from J, the junction kept 15 bases outside the gene matches. Germline V gives CDR1 SGHKS, CDR2 YYEKEE (reference sequence). The CDR3 has 17 amino acids.

The genes are TRBV6-5 and TRBJ1-2; tentative D call: TRBD1 (6 bases). Trimming removed 11 bases at V and 5 bases at J, with 21 bases between. The CDR3 is made up of 14 amino acids. CDR1 is MNHEY, CDR2 SVGAGI, per germline. The CDR3 spells CAAKPGQRPYGYTF. In DNA, the CDR3 is TGTGCCGCGAAACCGGGACAAAGACCTTATGGCTACACCTTC.

The rearrangement links TRBV7-6 to TRBJ2-5; D is uncertain. CDR1 SGHVS and CDR2 FNYEAQ come from the germline V gene. CDR3 length: 15 amino acids. V lost 0 bases and J 3 bases, leaving 11 bases between the germline ends. As DNA, the CDR3 is TGTGCCAGCAGCTTAGCGCTAAGGCTAGAAGAGACCCAGTACTTC. It specifies CASSLALRLEETQYF.

The genes are TRBV14 and TRBJ1-4; 7 bases match TRBD1. In germline, CDR1 is SGHDN, CDR2 FVKESK. V dropped 0 bases and J dropped 6; count of bases not matched to a gene: 4. This CDR3 comprises 15 residues. CDR3: CASSQEGDRHEKLFF. The CDR3 DNA sequence: TGTGCCAGCAGCCAAGAGGGGGACAGACATGAAAAACTGTTTTTT.

J is TRBJ2-2 and V is TRBV6-5, with D unclear. The germline V gene has CDR1 MNHEY and CDR2 SVGAGI. V was cut by 7 bases and J by 7 bases, with 19 bases left in between. CDR3 size: 15 residues. CDR3 region: CASTSNTPTRGELFF. The CDR3 nucleotides are TGTGCCAGCACTTCGAACACCCCAACACGCGGGGAGCTGTTTTTT.

This chain uses TRBV2 with TRBJ1-4; D unclear. The CDR3 length is 15 residues. V was shortened by 7 bases and J by 6 bases, with 18 bases between the two germline ends. CDR1 and CDR2 (germline): SNHLY, FYNNEI. As DNA, the CDR3 is TGTGCCAGCACGGGTGGTTCGGGCGGGGATGAAAAACTGTTTTTT. This translates into CASTGGSGGDEKLFF.

The genes are TRBV2 and TRBJ2-7, with 7 bases aligning to TRBD2. This CDR3 spans 15 amino acids. After removal of 4 bases from V and 4 bases from J, the junction contained 10 bases not matched to a gene. Germline-derived CDR1 and CDR2 are SNHLY and FYNNEI. In DNA form, the CDR3 reads TGTGCCAGCAGTGGGGCGGGATCGGGGGGTTACGAGCAGTACTTC. Translated: CASSGAGSGGYEQYF.

The V call is TRBV7-9, the J call TRBJ1-1, with 11 bases aligning to TRBD1. This CDR3 has 19 amino acids. The trim removed 5 bases at V and 4 bases at J, leaving 18 bases unmatched. The germline V gene encodes CDR1 SEHNR and CDR2 FQNEAQ (reference sequence). The CDR3, as DNA: TGTGCCAGCAGCCAACCACCCCGGGACAGGGGGTCTCCGGGCACTGAAGCTTTCTTT. Protein sequence: CASSQPPRDRGSPGTEAFF.

The chain joins TRBV7-2 to TRBJ1-2, with TRBD1 matching 8 bases. The germline gives CDR1 SGHTA, CDR2 FQGNSA. CDR3 length equals 13 residues. V gave up 3 bases and J gave up 8 bases; unmatched junction bases: 5. CDR3 in DNA: TGTGCCAGCAGCTTTTGGACAGGGAGAGGCTACACCTTC. This gives the protein CASSFWTGRGYTF.

The chain uses TRBV19 and TRBJ1-3; D perhaps matches TRBD1 (6 bases). Looked up from germline, CDR1 is LNHDA and CDR2 is SQIVND (reference sequence). Trimming removed 3 bases from V and 2 bases from J, with 14 bases in between. The CDR3 extends over 16 amino acids. CDR3 sequence reads: CASSIGQLGTGNTIYF. The CDR3 DNA reads TGTGCCAGTAGTATCGGACAGTTGGGCACTGGAAACACCATATATTTT.

The chain uses TRBV4-3 and TRBJ1-2; 9 bases map to TRBD1. Germline lookup yields CDR1 LGHNA and CDR2 YSLEER. The CDR3 is 17 amino acids. Trimming cost V 1 base and J 2 bases; bases outside gene matches: 8. The CDR3 sequence is CASSQARPGTGNYGYTF. CDR3 coding DNA: TGCGCCAGCAGCCAAGCTCGTCCCGGGACAGGGAACTATGGCTACACCTTC.

The gene calls are TRBV6-1 and TRBJ1-1; perhaps TRBD1 as D (6 bases). Trimming stripped 3 bases from V and 8 bases from J, with 10 bases between. The CDR3 consists of 12 residues. Germline values: CDR1 MNHNS, CDR2 SASEGT. The CDR3 nucleotides are TGTGCCAGCAGTGAGATGAGGGGGGAAGCTTTCTTT. Protein sequence: CASSEMRGEAFF.

The chain combines TRBV5-8 with TRBJ2-7, with TRBD1 as a possible D gene (6 bases). V lost 2 bases and J 6 bases, leaving 15 bases between the germline ends. The CDR3 has 14 amino acids. Germline values: CDR1 SGHTS, CDR2 YDEGEE. DNA for the CDR3: TGTGCCAGCAGCTTAAACAGGGTTCGGGGCGAGCAGTACTTC. It codes for CASSLNRVRGEQYF. The full variable domain, in which reference TRBV5-8 and TRBJ2-7 provide the parts outside the CDR3, is EAGVTQSPTHLIKTRGQQATLRCSPISGHTSVYWYQQALGLGLQFLLWYDEGEERNRGNFPPRFSGRQFPNYSSELNVNALELEDSALYLCASSLNRVRGEQYFGPGTRLTVT.

The V and J genes are TRBV19 and TRBJ2-3; 9 bases fit TRBD1. Germline CDR1 and CDR2: LNHDA and SQIVND (reference sequence). The J segment lost 5 bases and the V segment lost 3 bases, leaving 9 bases of the junction unmatched. The length of the CDR3 is 16 residues. The CDR3 is CASSIATGGAGDTQYF. The CDR3 bases are TGTGCCAGTAGTATTGCGACAGGGGGGGCGGGAGATACGCAGTATTTT.

CDR3 in DNA: TGTGCCATCAGTGAGTCCCAGCCTAGAGATTCACCCCTCCACTTT. This sequence encodes CAISESQPRDSPLHF. The V and J genes are TRBV10-3 and TRBJ1-6; D not certain. Trimming removed 0 bases at V and 8 bases at J, with 11 bases between. The CDR3 consists of 15 residues. Germline V gene data show CDR1 as ENHRY and CDR2 as SYGVKD.